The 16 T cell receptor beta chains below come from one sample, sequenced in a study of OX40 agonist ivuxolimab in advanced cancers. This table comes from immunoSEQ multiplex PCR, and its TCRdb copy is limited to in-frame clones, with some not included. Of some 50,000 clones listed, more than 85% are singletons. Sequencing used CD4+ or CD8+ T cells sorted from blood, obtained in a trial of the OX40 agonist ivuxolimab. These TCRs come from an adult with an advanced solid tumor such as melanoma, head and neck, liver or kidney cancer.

The CDR3 loop is CASEDGRNEKLFF. The CDR3 coding sequence is TGTGCCAGCGAAGACGGGAGGAATGAAAAACTGTTTTTT. The chain is built from TRBV2 and TRBJ1-4, with unresolved D. The germline gives CDR1 SNHLY, CDR2 FYNNEI. V lost 8 bases and J 5 bases, leaving 12 bases between the germline ends. This CDR3 contains 13 residues.

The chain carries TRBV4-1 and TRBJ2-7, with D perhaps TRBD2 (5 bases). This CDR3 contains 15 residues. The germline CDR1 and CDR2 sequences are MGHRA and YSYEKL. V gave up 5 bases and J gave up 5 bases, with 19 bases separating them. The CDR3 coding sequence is TGCGCCAGCAGCTCCACTCTTGGGTCCGGGAACGAGCAGTACTTC. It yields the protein CASSSTLGSGNEQYF.

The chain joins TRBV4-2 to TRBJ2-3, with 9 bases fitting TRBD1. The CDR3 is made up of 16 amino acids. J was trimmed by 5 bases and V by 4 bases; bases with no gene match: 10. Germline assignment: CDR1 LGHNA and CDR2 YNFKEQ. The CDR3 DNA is TGTGCCAGCAGCCTTGTACCGGGACAGGGAGGAGATACGCAGTATTTT. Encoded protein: CASSLVPGQGGDTQYF.

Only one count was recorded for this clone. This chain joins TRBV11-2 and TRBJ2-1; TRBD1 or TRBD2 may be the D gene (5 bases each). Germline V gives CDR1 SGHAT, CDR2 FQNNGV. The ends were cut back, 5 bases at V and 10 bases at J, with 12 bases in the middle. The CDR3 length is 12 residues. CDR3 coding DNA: TGTGCCAGCAGCGGGCTGGGGGTCGAGCAGTTCTTC. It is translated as CASSGLGVEQFF.

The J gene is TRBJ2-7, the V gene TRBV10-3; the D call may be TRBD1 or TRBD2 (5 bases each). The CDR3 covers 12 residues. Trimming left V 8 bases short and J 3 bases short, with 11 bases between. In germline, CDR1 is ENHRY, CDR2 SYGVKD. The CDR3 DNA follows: TGTGCCATCGGGGCACTAGGCTACGAGCAGTACTTC. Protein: CAIGALGYEQYF.

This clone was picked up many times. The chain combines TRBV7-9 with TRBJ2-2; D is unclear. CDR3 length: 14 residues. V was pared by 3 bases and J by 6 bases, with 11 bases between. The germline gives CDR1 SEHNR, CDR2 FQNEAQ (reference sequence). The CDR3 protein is CASSFRSPAGELFF. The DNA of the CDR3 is TGTGCCAGCAGCTTCCGTTCGCCTGCCGGGGAGCTGTTTTTT.

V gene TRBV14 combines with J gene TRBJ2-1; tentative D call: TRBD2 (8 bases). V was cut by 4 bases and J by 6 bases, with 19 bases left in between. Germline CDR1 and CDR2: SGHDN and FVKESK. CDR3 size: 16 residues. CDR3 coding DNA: TGTGCCAGCAGCCCACAGGGGAGCGGGGGTTTCAATGAGCAGTTCTTC. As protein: CASSPQGSGGFNEQFF.

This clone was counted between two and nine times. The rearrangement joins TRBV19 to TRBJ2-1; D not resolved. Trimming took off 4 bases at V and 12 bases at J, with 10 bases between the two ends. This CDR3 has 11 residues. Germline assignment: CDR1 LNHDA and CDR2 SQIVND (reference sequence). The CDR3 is CASSTRNGQFF. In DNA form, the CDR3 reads TGTGCCAGTAGTACGCGGAACGGGCAGTTCTTC.

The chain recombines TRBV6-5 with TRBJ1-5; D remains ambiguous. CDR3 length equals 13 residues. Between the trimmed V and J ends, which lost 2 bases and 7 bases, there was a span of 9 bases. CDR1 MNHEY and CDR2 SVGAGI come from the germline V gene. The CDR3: CASSYAVGQPQHF. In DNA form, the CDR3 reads TGTGCCAGCAGTTACGCAGTCGGACAGCCCCAGCATTTT.

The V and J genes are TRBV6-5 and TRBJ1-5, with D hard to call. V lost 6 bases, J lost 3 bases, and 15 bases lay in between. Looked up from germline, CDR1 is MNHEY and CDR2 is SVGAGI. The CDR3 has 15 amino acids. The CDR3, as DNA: TGTGCCAGCAGGGTGGCACTCGCCTCCAATCAGCCCCAGCATTTT. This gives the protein CASRVALASNQPQHF.

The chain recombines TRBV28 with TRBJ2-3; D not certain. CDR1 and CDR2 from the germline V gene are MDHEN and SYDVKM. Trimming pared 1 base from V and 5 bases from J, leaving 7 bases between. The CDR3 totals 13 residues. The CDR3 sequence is CASSLSRLDTQYF. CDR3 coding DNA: TGTGCCAGCAGTTTATCTAGGCTAGATACGCAGTATTTT.

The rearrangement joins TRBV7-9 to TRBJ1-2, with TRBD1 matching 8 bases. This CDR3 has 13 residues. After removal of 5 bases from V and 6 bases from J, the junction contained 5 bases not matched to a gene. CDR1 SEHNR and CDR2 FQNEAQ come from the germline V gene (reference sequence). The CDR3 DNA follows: TGTGCCAGCAGCACGGACAGGGCTCATGGCTACACCTTC. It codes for CASSTDRAHGYTF.

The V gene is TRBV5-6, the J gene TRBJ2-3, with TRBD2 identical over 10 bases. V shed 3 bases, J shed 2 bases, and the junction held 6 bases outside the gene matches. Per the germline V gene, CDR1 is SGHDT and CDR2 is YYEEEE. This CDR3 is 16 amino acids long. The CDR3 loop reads CASSYSSGGITDTQYF. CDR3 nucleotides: TGTGCCAGCAGCTACTCTAGCGGGGGCATCACAGATACGCAGTATTTT.

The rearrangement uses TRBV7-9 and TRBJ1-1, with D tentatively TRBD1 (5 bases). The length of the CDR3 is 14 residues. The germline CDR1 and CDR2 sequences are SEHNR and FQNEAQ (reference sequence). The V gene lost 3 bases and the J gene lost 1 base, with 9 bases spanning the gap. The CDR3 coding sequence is TGTGCCAGCAGCTTTCGGGACGGGAACACTGAAGCTTTCTTT. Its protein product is CASSFRDGNTEAFF.

The CDR3 bases are TGTGCCAGTAGTAAACAGGGTACAGCGGGAGCGTACGAGCAGTACTTC. Amino acid sequence: CASSKQGTAGAYEQYF. J is TRBJ2-7 and V is TRBV19, with 8 bases identical to TRBD2. Germline V gives CDR1 LNHDA, CDR2 SQIVND (reference sequence). This CDR3 is 16 amino acids long. Trimming took 4 bases from V and 4 from J; bases not matched to a gene: 12.

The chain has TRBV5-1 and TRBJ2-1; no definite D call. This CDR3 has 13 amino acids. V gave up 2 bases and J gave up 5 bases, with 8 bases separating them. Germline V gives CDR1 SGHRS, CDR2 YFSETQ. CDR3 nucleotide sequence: TGCGCCAGCAGCTTAGGGTGGGACAATGAGCAGTTCTTC. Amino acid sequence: CASSLGWDNEQFF.